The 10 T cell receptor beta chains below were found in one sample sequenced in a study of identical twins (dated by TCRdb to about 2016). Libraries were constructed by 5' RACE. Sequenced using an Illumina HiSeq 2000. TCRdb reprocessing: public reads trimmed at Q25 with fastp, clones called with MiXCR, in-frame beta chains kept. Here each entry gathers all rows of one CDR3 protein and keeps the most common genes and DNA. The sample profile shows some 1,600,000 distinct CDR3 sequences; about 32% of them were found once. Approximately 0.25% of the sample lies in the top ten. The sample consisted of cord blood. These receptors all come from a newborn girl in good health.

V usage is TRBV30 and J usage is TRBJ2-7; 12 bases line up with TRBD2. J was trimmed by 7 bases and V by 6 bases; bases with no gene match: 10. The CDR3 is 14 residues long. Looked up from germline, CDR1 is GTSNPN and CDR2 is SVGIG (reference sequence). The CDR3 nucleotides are TGTGCCTGCCACCATCTAGCGGGGGGGGATGAGCAGTACTTC. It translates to CACHHLAGGDEQYF.

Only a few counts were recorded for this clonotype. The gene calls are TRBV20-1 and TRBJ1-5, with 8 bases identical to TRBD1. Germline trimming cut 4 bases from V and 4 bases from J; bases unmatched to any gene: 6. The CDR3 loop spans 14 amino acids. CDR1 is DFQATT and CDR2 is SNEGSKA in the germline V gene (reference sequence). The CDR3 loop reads CSANPGTGNQPQHF. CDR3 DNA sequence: TGCAGTGCTAATCCCGGGACAGGAAATCAGCCCCAGCATTTT.

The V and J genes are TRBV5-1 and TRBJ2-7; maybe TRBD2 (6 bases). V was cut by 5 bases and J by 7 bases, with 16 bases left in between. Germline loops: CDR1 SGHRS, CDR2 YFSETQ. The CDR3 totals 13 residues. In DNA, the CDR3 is TGCGCCAGCAGGACTAGAATCTTTGGGGAGCAGTACTTC. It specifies CASRTRIFGEQYF. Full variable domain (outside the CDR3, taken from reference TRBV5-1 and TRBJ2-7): KAGVTQTPRYLIKTRGQQVTLSCSPISGHRSVSWYQQTPGQGLQFLFEYFSETQRNKGNFPGRFSGRQFSNSRSEMNVSTLELGDSALYLCASRTRIFGEQYFGPGTRLTVT.

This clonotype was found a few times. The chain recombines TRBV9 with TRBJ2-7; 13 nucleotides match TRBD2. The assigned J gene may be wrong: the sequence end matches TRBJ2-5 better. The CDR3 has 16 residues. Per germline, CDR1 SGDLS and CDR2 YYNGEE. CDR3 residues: CASSSRLAGGFETQYF. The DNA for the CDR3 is TGTGCCAGCAGCTCCCGACTAGCGGGGGGTTTTGAGACCCAGTACTTC.

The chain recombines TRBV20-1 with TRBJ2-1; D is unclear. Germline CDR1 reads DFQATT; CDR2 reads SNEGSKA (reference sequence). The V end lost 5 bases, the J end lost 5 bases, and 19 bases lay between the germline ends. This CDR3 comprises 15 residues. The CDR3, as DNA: TGCAGTGCTTCGACCCCCCGGCCCCCACACAATGAGCAGTTCTTC. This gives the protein CSASTPRPPHNEQFF.

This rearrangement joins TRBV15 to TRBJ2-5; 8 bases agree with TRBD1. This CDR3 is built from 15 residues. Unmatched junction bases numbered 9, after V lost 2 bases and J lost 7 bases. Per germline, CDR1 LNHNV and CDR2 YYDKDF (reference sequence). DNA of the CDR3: TGTGCCACCAGCAGACCCCTACAGGGGGATGGGACCCAGTACTTC. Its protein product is CATSRPLQGDGTQYF.

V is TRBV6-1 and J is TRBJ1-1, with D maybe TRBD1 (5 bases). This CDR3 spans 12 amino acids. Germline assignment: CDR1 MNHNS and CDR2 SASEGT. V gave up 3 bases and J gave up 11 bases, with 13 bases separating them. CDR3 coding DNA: TGTGCCAGCAGTGACGGATGGGGGGTCGCTTTCTTT. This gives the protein CASSDGWGVAFF.

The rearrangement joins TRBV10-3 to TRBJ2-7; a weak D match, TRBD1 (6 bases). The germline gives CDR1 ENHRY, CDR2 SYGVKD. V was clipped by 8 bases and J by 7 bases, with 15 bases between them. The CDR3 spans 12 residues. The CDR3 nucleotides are TGTGCCATCGGCAGGGGCAACAGGGAGCAGTACTTC. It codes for CAIGRGNREQYF.

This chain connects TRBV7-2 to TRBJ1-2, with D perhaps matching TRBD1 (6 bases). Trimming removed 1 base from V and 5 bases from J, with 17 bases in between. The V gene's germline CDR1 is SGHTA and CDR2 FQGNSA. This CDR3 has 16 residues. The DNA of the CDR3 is TGTGCCAGCAGCTTAGGAGGGGGGGAATTCAAGTATGGCTACACCTTC. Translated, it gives CASSLGGGEFKYGYTF.

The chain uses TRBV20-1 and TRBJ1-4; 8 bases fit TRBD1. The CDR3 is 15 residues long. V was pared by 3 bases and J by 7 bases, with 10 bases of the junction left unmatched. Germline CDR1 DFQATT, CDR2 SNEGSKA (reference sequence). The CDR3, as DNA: TGCAGTGCTAGGGATTACAGGGGGGTCGGTGAAAAACTGTTTTTT. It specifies CSARDYRGVGEKLFF.